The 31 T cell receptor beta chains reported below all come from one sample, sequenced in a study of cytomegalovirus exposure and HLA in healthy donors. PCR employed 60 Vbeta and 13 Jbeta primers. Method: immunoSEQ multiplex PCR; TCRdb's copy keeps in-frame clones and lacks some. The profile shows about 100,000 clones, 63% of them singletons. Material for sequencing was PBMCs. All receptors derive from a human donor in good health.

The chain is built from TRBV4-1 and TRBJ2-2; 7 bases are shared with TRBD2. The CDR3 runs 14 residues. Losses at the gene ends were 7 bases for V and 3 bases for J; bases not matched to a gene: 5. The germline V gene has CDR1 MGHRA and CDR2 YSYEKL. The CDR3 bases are TGCGCCAGCATGGGGGGGGTGGACACCGGGGAGCTGTTTTTT. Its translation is CASMGGVDTGELFF.

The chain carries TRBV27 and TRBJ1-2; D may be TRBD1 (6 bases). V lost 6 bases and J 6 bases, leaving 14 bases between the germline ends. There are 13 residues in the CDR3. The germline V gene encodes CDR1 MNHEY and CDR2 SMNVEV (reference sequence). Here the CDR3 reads CASRDGQIDGYTF. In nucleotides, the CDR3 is TGTGCCAGCAGGGACGGACAGATCGATGGCTACACCTTC.

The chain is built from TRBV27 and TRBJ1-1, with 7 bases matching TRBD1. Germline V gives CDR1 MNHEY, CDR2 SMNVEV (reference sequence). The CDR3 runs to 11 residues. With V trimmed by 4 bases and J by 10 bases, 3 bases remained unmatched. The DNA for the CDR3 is TGTGCCAGCAGTTCCGGGACAGCAGCTTTCTTT. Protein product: CASSSGTAAFF.

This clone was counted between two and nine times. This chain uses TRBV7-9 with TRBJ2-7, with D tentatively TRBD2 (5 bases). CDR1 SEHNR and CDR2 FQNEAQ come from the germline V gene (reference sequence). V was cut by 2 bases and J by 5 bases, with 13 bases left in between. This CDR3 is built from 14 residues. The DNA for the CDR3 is TGTGCCAGCAGCTTATCGGACTTTATCCACGAGCAGTACTTC. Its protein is CASSLSDFIHEQYF. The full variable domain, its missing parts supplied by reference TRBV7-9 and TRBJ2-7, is DTGVSQNPRHKITKRGQNVTFRCDPISEHNRLYWYRQTLGQGPEFLTYFQNEAQLEKSRLLSDRFSAERPKGSFSTLEIQRTEQGDSAMYLCASSLSDFIHEQYFGPGTRLTVT.

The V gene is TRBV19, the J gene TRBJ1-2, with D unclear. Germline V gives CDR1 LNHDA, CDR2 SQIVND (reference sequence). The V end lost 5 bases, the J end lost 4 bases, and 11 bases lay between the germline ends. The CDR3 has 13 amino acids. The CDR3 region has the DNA TGTGCCAGTAGTCTACAGAGCACCTATGGCTACACCTTC. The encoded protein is CASSLQSTYGYTF.

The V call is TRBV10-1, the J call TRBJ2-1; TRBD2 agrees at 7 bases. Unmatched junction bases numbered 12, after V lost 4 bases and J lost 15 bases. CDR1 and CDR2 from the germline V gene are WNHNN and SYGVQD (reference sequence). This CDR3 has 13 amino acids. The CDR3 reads CASSAWSSGFRFF. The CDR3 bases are TGCGCCAGCAGTGCATGGAGTAGCGGGTTCCGGTTCTTC.

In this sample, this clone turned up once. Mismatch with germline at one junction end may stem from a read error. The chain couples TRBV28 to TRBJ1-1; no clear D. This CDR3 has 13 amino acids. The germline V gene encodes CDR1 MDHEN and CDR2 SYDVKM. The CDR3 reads CASSLGRGGACLF. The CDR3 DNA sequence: TGTGCCAGCAGTTTAGGACGGGGAGGAGCGTGTCTCTTT.

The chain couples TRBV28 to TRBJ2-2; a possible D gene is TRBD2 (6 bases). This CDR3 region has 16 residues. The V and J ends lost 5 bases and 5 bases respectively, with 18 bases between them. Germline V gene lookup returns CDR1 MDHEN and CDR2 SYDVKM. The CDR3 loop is CASSPHRSAGTGELFF. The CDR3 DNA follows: TGTGCCAGCAGTCCCCACAGGTCGGCGGGGACCGGGGAGCTGTTTTTT. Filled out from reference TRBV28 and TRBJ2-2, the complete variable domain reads DVKVTQSSRYLVKRTGEKVFLECVQDMDHENMFWYRQDPGLGLRLIYFSYDVKMKEKGDIPEGYSVSREKKERFSLILESASTNQTSMYLCASSPHRSAGTGELFFGEGSRLTVL.

The CDR3 nucleotides are TGTGCCAGCAGGCGGACAGGGGGCTTGGAGACCCAGTACTTC. Protein product: CASRRTGGLETQYF. The rearrangement uses TRBV2 and TRBJ2-5; 11 nucleotides align to TRBD1. CDR1 and CDR2 (germline): SNHLY, FYNNEI. V dropped 6 bases and J dropped 5; count of bases not matched to a gene: 5. This CDR3 has 14 amino acids.

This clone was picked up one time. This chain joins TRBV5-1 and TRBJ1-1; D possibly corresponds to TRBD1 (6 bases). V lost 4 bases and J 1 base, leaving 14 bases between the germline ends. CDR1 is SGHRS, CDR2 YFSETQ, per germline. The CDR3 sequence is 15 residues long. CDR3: CASSLDPGQNTEAFF. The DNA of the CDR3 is TGCGCCAGCAGCCTGGATCCGGGACAGAACACTGAAGCTTTCTTT.

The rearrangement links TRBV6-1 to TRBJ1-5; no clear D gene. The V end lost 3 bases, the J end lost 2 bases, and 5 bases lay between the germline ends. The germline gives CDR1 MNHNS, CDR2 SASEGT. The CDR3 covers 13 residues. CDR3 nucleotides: TGTGCCAGCAGTGATACAGGCAATCAGCCCCAGCATTTT. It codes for CASSDTGNQPQHF.

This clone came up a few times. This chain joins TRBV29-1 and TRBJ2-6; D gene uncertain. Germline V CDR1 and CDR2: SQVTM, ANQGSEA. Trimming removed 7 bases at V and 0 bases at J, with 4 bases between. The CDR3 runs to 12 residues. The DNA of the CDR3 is TGCAGCGCGGGCTCTGGGGCCAACGTCCTGACTTTC. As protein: CSAGSGANVLTF. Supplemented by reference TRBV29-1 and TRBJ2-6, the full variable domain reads SAVISQKPSRDICQRGTSLTIQCQVDSQVTMMFWYRQQPGQSLTLIATANQGSEATYESGFVIDKFPISRPNLTFSTLTVSNMSPEDSSIYLCSAGSGANVLTFGAGSRLTVL.

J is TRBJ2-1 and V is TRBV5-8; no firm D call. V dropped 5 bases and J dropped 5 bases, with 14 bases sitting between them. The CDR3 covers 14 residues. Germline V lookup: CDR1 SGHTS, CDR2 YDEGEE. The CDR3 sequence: CASSLGSGHNEQFF. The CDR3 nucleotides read TGTGCCAGCAGTCTCGGATCAGGCCACAATGAGCAGTTCTTC.

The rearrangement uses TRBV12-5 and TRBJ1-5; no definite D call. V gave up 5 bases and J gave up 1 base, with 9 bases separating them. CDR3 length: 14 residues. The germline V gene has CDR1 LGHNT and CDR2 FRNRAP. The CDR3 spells CASGPGMSNQPQHF. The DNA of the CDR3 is TGTGCTAGTGGTCCCGGGATGAGCAATCAGCCCCAGCATTTT.

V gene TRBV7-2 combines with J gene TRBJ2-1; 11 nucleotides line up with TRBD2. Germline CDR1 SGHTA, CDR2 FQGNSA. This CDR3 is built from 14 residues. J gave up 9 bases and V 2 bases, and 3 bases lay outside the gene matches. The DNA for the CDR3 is TGTGCCAGCAGCTTAACTAGCGGGAGTACTGAGCAGTTCTTC. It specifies CASSLTSGSTEQFF.

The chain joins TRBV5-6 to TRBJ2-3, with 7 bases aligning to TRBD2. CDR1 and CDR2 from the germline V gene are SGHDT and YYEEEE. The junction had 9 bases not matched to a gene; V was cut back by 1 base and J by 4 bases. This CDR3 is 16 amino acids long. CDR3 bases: TGTGCCAGCAGCTTGCTTGGCGGGAGATTGGCAGATACGCAGTATTTT. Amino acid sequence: CASSLLGGRLADTQYF.

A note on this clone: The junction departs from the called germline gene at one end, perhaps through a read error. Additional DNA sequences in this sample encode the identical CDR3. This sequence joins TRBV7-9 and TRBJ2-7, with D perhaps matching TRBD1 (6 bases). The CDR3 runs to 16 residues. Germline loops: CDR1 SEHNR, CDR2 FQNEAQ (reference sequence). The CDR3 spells CASSSGSGVWTYEQYF. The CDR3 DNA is TGTGCGAGCAGCTCAGGCTCAGGGGTATGGACTTACGAGCAGTACTTC.

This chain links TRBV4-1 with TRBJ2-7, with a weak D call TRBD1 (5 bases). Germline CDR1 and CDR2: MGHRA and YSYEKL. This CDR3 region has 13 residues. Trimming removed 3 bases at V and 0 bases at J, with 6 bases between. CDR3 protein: CASSQGPSYEQYF. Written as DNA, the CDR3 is TGCGCCAGCAGCCAGGGGCCCTCCTACGAGCAGTACTTC.

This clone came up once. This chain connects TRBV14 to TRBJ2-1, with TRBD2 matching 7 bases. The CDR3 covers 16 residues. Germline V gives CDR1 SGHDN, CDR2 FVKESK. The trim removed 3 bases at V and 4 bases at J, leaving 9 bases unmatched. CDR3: CASSQTSKALYNEQFF. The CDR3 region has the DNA TGTGCCAGCAGCCAGACTAGCAAAGCCCTATACAATGAGCAGTTCTTC.

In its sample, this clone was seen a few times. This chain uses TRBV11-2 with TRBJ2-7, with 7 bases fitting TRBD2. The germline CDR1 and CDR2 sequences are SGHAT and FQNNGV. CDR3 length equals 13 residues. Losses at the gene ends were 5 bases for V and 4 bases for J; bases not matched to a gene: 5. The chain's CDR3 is CASSPGRRYEQYF. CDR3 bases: TGTGCCAGCAGCCCCGGGAGGAGGTACGAGCAGTACTTC.

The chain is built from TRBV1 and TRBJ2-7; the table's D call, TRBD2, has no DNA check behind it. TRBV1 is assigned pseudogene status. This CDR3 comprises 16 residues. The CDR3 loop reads CTSSQNREEGSYEQYF. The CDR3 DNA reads TGCACCAGCAGCCAAAACCGGGAGGAGGGTTCCTACGAGCAGTACTTC.

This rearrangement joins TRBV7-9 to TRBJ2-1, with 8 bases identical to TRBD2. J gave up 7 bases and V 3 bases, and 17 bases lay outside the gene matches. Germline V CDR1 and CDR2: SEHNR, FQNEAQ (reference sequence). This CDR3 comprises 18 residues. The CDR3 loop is CASSLTRGGREAFNEQFF. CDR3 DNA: TGTGCCAGCAGCTTGACAAGAGGGGGGCGGGAGGCCTTTAATGAGCAGTTCTTC.

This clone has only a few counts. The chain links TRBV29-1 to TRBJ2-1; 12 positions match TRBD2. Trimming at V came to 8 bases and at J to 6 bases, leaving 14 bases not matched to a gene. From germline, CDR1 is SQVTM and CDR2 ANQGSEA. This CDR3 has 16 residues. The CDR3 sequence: CSSTRLAGGPVNEQFF. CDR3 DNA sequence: TGCAGCTCCACCCGGCTAGCGGGAGGGCCCGTCAATGAGCAGTTCTTC.

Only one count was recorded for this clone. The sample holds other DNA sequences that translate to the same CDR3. The CDR3 sequence: CASSPMNQPQHF. In nucleotides, the CDR3 is TGTGCCAGCAGTCCTATGAATCAGCCCCAGCATTTT. The chain employs TRBV27 and TRBJ1-5; D gene ambiguous. Germline V gene lookup returns CDR1 MNHEY and CDR2 SMNVEV (reference sequence). The CDR3 extends over 12 amino acids. V was pared by 5 bases and J by 4 bases, with 6 bases between.

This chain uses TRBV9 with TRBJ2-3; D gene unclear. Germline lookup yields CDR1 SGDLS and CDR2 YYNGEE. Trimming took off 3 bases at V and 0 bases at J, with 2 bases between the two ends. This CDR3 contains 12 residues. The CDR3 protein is CASSASTDTQYF. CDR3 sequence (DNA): TGTGCCAGCAGCGCTAGCACAGATACGCAGTATTTT.

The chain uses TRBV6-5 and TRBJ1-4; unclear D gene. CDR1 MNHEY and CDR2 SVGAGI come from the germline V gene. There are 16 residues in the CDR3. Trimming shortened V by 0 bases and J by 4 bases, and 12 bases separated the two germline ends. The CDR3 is CASSYSYRGINEKLFF. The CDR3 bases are TGTGCCAGCAGTTACTCATATCGCGGGATTAATGAAAAACTGTTTTTT.

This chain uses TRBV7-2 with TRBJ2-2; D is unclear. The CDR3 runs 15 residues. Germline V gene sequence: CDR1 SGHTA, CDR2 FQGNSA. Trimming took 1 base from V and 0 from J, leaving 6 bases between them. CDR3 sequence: CASSLVPANTGELFF. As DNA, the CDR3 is TGTGCCAGCAGCTTAGTGCCAGCGAACACCGGGGAGCTGTTTTTT.

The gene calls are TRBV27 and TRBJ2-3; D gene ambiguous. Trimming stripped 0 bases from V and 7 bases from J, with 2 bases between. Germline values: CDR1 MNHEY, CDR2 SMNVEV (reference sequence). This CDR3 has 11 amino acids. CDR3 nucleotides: TGTGCCAGCAGTTTATCTAATACGCAGTATTTT. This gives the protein CASSLSNTQYF.

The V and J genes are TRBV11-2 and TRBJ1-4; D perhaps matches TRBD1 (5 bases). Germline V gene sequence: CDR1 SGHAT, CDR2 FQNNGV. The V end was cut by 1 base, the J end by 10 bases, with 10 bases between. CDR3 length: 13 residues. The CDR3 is CASSLGTRGKLFF. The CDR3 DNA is TGTGCCAGCAGCTTAGGGACAAGAGGAAAACTGTTTTTT.

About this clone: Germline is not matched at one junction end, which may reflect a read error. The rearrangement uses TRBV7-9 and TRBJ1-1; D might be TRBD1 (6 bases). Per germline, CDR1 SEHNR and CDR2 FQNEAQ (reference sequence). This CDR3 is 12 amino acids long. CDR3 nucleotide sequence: TGTTCCAGCAGCTTAGAGGGGGTAGAAGCTTTCTTT. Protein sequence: CSSSLEGVEAFF.

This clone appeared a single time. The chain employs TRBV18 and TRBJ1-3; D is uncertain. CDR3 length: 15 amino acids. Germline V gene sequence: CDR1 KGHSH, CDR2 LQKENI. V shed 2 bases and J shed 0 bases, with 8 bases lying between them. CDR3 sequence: CASSPSTSSGNTIYF. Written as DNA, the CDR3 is TGTGCCAGCTCACCATCCACTAGCTCTGGAAACACCATATATTTT. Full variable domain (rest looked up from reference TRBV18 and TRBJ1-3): NAGVMQNPRHLVRRRGQEARLRCSPMKGHSHVYWYRQLPEEGLKFMVYLQKENIIDESGMPKERFSAEFPKEGPSILRIQQVVRGDSAAYFCASSPSTSSGNTIYFGEGSWLTVV.